The present T cell receptor beta chain was sequenced within a study of somatic mutations in cytotoxic T cells in rheumatoid arthritis listed by TCRdb under 2017. At the level of the whole study: Before any treatment started and right after they were diagnosed, patients gave peripheral blood samples (about 30 ml EDTA). A FACSAria II or Sony SH800 was used to flow-sort some V beta antibody-stained T-cell populations at nearly 100% purity, and TCRB sequencing was also done on sorted V beta1+ cells. To characterize clonality, the study used TCRB deep sequencing while asking whether somatic mutations are carried by expanded CD8+ T-cell clones in newly diagnosed, untreated rheumatoid arthritis. A total of 65 or so rheumatoid arthritis patients and 20 or so healthy controls underwent TCRB deep sequencing. Patients and controls did not essentially differ in median age, which was nearly identical between the groups.

The CDR3, cysteine through phenylalanine, is 15 amino acids long. CDR3 DNA is the only sequence kept; it has 45 bases, read in frame from the first base. Trimming removed 1 base from V and 3 bases from J, leaving 11 bases between the germline ends. In the germline V gene, CDR1 corresponds to SGHDT and CDR2 to YYEEEE. On an AutoMACS, CD4+ and CD8+ cells were isolated via positive magnetic bead selection, and their purity was verified by flow cytometry. After a first flow cytometry screen using a TCR V beta antibody panel, clonal expansions were characterized through TCRB deep sequencing of sorted CD8+ fractions. Ficoll-Paque PLUS density gradient separation was used to isolate peripheral blood mononuclear cells. DNA from CD4-enriched, CD8-enriched or PBMC samples was extracted using Nucleospin Tissue or Tissue XS kits and then quantified on a Qubit 2.0 fluorometer. Sequencing of TCRB CDR3 was done on genomic DNA with the immunoSEQ assay. In the paper's pipeline: When patient CD8+ clones exceeding 1% were checked against published virus-specific TCRB sequences, only a few matched. Only productive TCRB rearrangements were included in the analyses. Clonality was calculated as a Shannon entropy-based productive clonality index, and a clone was defined by a unique TCRB CDR3 sequence. Repertoire overlap for a pair of samples was computed from each clone's template counts relative to total templates per sample. V-gene usage measured by flow cytometry correlated with TCRB sequencing V-gene usage, with a Spearman r of around 0.59. TCRdb obtained this table from immuneACCESS and retained in-frame rearrangements with V and J assigned. These tables miss some clones; where compared with another copy, unresolved V genes account for less than half of the shortfall, and the remainder is unexplained. V and J calls and clone size are as listed in that table; D and trimming were resolved from the DNA. This sample is represented by 25,000 to 30,000 clones; around nine tenths of them were singletons. The ten largest clones capture 7.5% to 9.5% of the sample.

Summary of the overall study and its limitations: Rheumatoid arthritis patients and age-matched healthy controls did not significantly differ in CD8+ T-cell clonality. It was unknown which antigens the expanded CD8+ clones targeted, and their absence from virus-specific databases did not exclude viral specificity. In about an eighth of the roughly 65 patients, more than 20% of CD8+ cells belonged to the largest CD8+ clone, while several identical CD8+ TCRB sequences were shared between blood and synovial fluid. No adjustment for multiple comparisons was made for the slight TRBV07 underrepresentation in patients. An increase of CD8+ clonality with age was seen in patients (Spearman r ~ 0.45) but not in healthy controls.

Note on this clone: This clone's antigen is unknown. The sample holds no much larger clone one base away, and base qualities are not on file.

The V and J genes are TRBV5-6 and TRBJ2-1; TRBD2 is a possible D gene, resting on 7 matching bases. The sample was CD8+ T cells sorted from blood. This receptor was obtained from an adult with rheumatoid arthritis. The sequenced DNA is TGTGCCAGCAGCTTGTTAGGGGGGGACTACAATGAGCAGTTCTTC. It translates as CASSLLGGDYNEQFF. With all but the CDR3 taken from the reference TRBV5-6 and TRBJ2-1 genes, the full variable domain is: DAGVTQSPTHLIKTRGQQVTLRCSPKSGHDTVSWYQQALGQGPQFIFQYYEEEERQRGNFPDRFSGHQFPNYSSELNVNALLLGDSALYLCASSLLGGDYNEQFFGPGTRLTVL.